One and the same sample provided the 24 T cell receptor beta chains below, sequenced in a study of CD8+ T cells in alopecia areata. Sample treatment: oral pan-JAK inhibitor, 5-10 mg twice daily. Reverse transcribed after extraction, RNA yielded cDNA as the sequencing template. Measured with immunoSEQ multiplex PCR; TCRdb has only the in-frame clones, and not every one. The table has about 200,000 clones, approximately 67% seen once. The specimen was CD4+ T cells sorted from blood, collected around week 50, from a patient treated with tofacitinib. The receptors derive from a human donor with alopecia areata.

In its sample, this clone was seen once. The chain has TRBV15 and TRBJ1-1; 8 nucleotides align to TRBD1. The CDR3 runs 15 residues. V gave up 4 bases and J gave up 1 base; unmatched junction bases: 5. The germline V gene encodes CDR1 LNHNV and CDR2 YYDKDF (reference sequence). In DNA, the CDR3 is TGTGCCACCAGCACACTAGGACAGGGGAACACTGAAGCTTTCTTT. Translation gives CATSTLGQGNTEAFF.

This clone was picked up a small number of times. The chain uses TRBV23-1 and TRBJ1-1; D unclear. TRBV23-1 is an ORF for which the function is uncertain. The V end lost 3 bases, the J end lost 1 base, and 3 bases lay between the germline ends. The CDR3 spans 12 residues. The CDR3 is CASSQKNTEAFF. The DNA of the CDR3 is TGCGCCAGCAGTCAGAAGAACACTGAAGCTTTCTTT.

The chain links TRBV30 to TRBJ2-5; TRBD2 aligns across 8 bases. This CDR3 has 14 amino acids. Germline lookup yields CDR1 GTSNPN and CDR2 SVGIG (reference sequence). Unmatched junction bases numbered 7, after V lost 5 bases and J lost 2 bases. The CDR3 region is CAWAGGVRQETQYF. The CDR3 bases are TGTGCCTGGGCGGGGGGAGTGAGGCAAGAGACCCAGTACTTC.

The V call is TRBV9, the J call TRBJ1-1; no reliable D call. Germline CDR1 is SGDLS and CDR2 is YYNGEE. This CDR3 has 13 amino acids. V shed 2 bases and J shed 1 base, with 6 bases lying between them. The CDR3 protein is CASSVRPNTEAFF. The CDR3 coding sequence is TGTGCCAGCAGCGTCCGACCGAACACTGAAGCTTTCTTT.

The V gene is TRBV2, the J gene TRBJ2-3; no definite D call. CDR1 and CDR2 from the germline V gene are SNHLY and FYNNEI. CDR3 size: 14 residues. V lost 3 bases and J 4 bases, leaving 11 bases between the germline ends. CDR3 residues: CASSDTPGADTQYF. Here the CDR3 DNA reads TGTGCCAGCAGTGATACCCCGGGCGCAGATACGCAGTATTTT.

This clone was counted only a few times. This rearrangement joins TRBV27 to TRBJ2-1, with 11 nucleotides matching TRBD1. Losses at the gene ends were 7 bases for V and 8 bases for J; bases not matched to a gene: 10. This CDR3 has 15 residues. Per germline, CDR1 MNHEY and CDR2 SMNVEV (reference sequence). This chain's CDR3 is CASTTDWTGGDEQFF. The CDR3 bases are TGTGCCAGCACCACAGACTGGACAGGGGGCGATGAGCAGTTCTTC.

This chain uses TRBV30 with TRBJ2-2, with 8 bases lining up with TRBD1. The CDR3 contains 14 residues. V gave up 5 bases and J gave up 6 bases; unmatched junction bases: 8. CDR1 and CDR2 from the germline V gene are GTSNPN and SVGIG (reference sequence). The CDR3 reads CAWRGQGGAGELFF. The CDR3 DNA reads TGTGCCTGGCGCGGACAGGGCGGTGCCGGGGAGCTGTTTTTT.

Turning to this clone: The junction departs from the called germline gene at one end, perhaps through a read error. The chain has TRBV30 and TRBJ1-2; D gene ambiguous. Germline assignment: CDR1 GTSNPN and CDR2 SVGIG (reference sequence). The CDR3 is 12 amino acids. Here the CDR3 reads CAWSGVTYGYTF. CDR3 nucleotide sequence: TGTGCCTGGAGTGGGGTCACCTATGGGTACACCTTC.

The chain combines TRBV29-1 with TRBJ2-7, with 9 bases lining up with TRBD1. The CDR3 is 13 amino acids. V trimming: 7 bases; J trimming: 4 bases; junction bases outside the gene matches: 8. Germline V gene sequence: CDR1 SQVTM, CDR2 ANQGSEA. The CDR3 spells CSAKGQGIYEQYF. The CDR3, as DNA: TGCAGCGCAAAGGGACAGGGAATATACGAGCAGTACTTC.

The rearrangement uses TRBV6-5 and TRBJ1-6; possibly TRBD1 for D (6 bases). Trimming took 5 bases from V and 7 from J, leaving 12 bases between them. The CDR3 consists of 14 residues. Germline CDR1 is MNHEY and CDR2 is SVGAGI. The CDR3 DNA follows: TGTGCCAGCAGTCCCGGGACAAAGAATTCACCCCTCCACTTT. Protein sequence: CASSPGTKNSPLHF.

This chain uses TRBV27 with TRBJ2-2; D call uncertain. Looked up from germline, CDR1 is MNHEY and CDR2 is SMNVEV (reference sequence). The CDR3 length is 14 residues. With 3 bases removed from V and 4 bases from J, the gap between germline ends came to 9 bases. CDR3: CASSFAGITGELFF. The CDR3 coding sequence is TGTGCCAGCAGTTTCGCAGGCATCACCGGGGAGCTGTTTTTT.

The DNA for the CDR3 is TGTGCCAGCAGCGGAGGACTGGGCTCGAGCGATGAGCAGTTCTTC. Translating gives CASSGGLGSSDEQFF. The chain has TRBV7-3 and TRBJ2-1; maybe TRBD2 (5 bases). Germline V lookup: CDR1 SGHTA, CDR2 FQGTGA. CDR3 length: 15 amino acids. Trimming removed 5 bases at V and 8 bases at J, with 19 bases between.

This clone turned up a few times. The CDR3 spells CAIMGTSGYNEQFF. The CDR3 DNA reads TGTGCCATCATGGGGACTAGCGGCTACAATGAGCAGTTCTTC. The chain carries TRBV10-3 and TRBJ2-1; 11 nucleotides line up with TRBD2. Per germline, CDR1 ENHRY and CDR2 SYGVKD. The CDR3 loop spans 14 amino acids. Trimming took 7 bases from V and 3 from J; bases not matched to a gene: 2.

The J gene is TRBJ2-2, the V gene TRBV5-1; 7 bases fit TRBD2. The CDR3 covers 14 residues. The V gene's germline CDR1 is SGHRS and CDR2 YFSETQ. V shed 0 bases and J 6 bases; nucleotides not matched to a gene: 2. The CDR3: CASSLEAGAGELFF. In DNA form, the CDR3 reads TGCGCCAGCAGCTTGGAGGCGGGGGCCGGGGAGCTGTTTTTT.

The chain uses TRBV9 and TRBJ1-5; D gene uncertain. This CDR3 is built from 14 residues. V was cut by 3 bases and J by 7 bases, with 14 bases left in between. CDR1 SGDLS and CDR2 YYNGEE come from the germline V gene. The CDR3 nucleotides read TGTGCCAGCAGCGCAGACCCCGGCTCCCAGCCCCAGCATTTT. Protein product: CASSADPGSQPQHF. The full variable domain, completed using reference TRBV9 and TRBJ1-5, is DSGVTQTPKHLITATGQRVTLRCSPRSGDLSVYWYQQSLDQGLQFLIQYYNGEERAKGNILERFSAQQFPDLHSELNLSSLELGDSALYFCASSADPGSQPQHFGDGTRLSIL.

This clone was seen more than once but under ten times. The CDR3 DNA reads TGTGCCAGCAGCCAAGATCTACCGGGGGCCGCTTACGAGCAGTACTTC. Translation: CASSQDLPGAAYEQYF. This rearrangement joins TRBV4-2 to TRBJ2-7; D may be TRBD1 or TRBD2 (6 bases each). V was pared by 0 bases and J by 4 bases, with 16 bases between. The CDR3 spans 16 residues. CDR1 and CDR2 (germline): LGHNA, YNFKEQ.

Turning to this clone: One junction end disagrees with the germline gene, perhaps due to a read error. This sequence joins TRBV15 and TRBJ1-3; no firm D call. The CDR3 extends over 8 amino acids. Germline CDR1 LNHNV, CDR2 YYDKDF (reference sequence). CDR3 nucleotide sequence: TGTGCCACCAGCCCCAGCGGTTTT. Its translation is CATSPSGF.

This clone was observed a handful of times. This chain joins TRBV7-3 and TRBJ2-3; TRBD2 matches at 11 bases. The junction had 10 bases not matched to a gene; V was cut back by 5 bases and J by 6 bases. The V gene's germline CDR1 is SGHTA and CDR2 FQGTGA. The CDR3 sequence is 16 residues long. CDR3 sequence: CASSTTTSGAPDTQYF. CDR3 nucleotide sequence: TGTGCCAGCAGCACCACGACTAGCGGGGCTCCTGATACGCAGTATTTT.

The gene calls are TRBV10-3 and TRBJ1-2; D is uncertain. The V end was cut by 2 bases, the J end by 2 bases, with 6 bases between. The CDR3 totals 13 residues. Per germline, CDR1 ENHRY and CDR2 SYGVKD. The CDR3 reads CAISETVNYGYTF. In DNA form, the CDR3 reads TGTGCCATCAGTGAGACGGTAAACTATGGCTACACCTTC.

The rearrangement uses TRBV10-3 and TRBJ1-2; D call uncertain. Trimming pared 2 bases from V and 6 bases from J, leaving 7 bases between. The CDR3 contains 12 residues. CDR1 and CDR2 from the germline V gene are ENHRY and SYGVKD. CDR3 in amino acids: CAISEDNHGYTF. In DNA form, the CDR3 reads TGTGCCATCAGTGAGGACAATCATGGCTACACCTTC.

This clone was counted between two and nine times. This chain connects TRBV29-1 to TRBJ2-2; TRBD1 aligns across 8 bases. V trimming: 4 bases; J trimming: 6 bases; junction bases outside the gene matches: 4. CDR3 length equals 13 residues. The V gene's germline CDR1 is SQVTM and CDR2 ANQGSEA. The CDR3 coding sequence is TGCAGCGTTGTGGACAGGGTCCCCGGGGAGCTGTTTTTT. Encoded protein: CSVVDRVPGELFF.

CDR3 sequence: CASNSGNQETQYF. As DNA, the CDR3 is TGTGCCAGCAATAGCGGGAACCAAGAGACCCAGTACTTC. This chain joins TRBV11-2 and TRBJ2-5; 8 bases are shared with TRBD2. Unmatched junction bases numbered 1, after V lost 7 bases and J lost 0 bases. Germline assignment: CDR1 SGHAT and CDR2 FQNNGV. The CDR3 length is 13 residues.

The gene calls are TRBV30 and TRBJ1-6; 9 positions agree with TRBD1. The CDR3 is 14 amino acids. The V gene end was trimmed by 0 bases and the J gene end by 11 bases; junction bases not matched to a gene: 5. Germline V CDR1 and CDR2: GTSNPN, SVGIG (reference sequence). The CDR3 sequence: CAWSVDRGWTPLHF. CDR3 coding DNA: TGTGCCTGGAGTGTGGACAGGGGATGGACACCCCTCCACTTT.

The chain is built from TRBV29-1 and TRBJ1-2, with 7 bases identical to TRBD1. Trimming took 7 bases from V and 8 from J; bases not matched to a gene: 13. The CDR3 extends over 13 amino acids. Per the germline V gene, CDR1 is SQVTM and CDR2 is ANQGSEA. CDR3 in amino acids: CSAATGNPFGYTF. CDR3 DNA: TGCAGCGCCGCGACAGGGAACCCTTTCGGCTACACCTTC.